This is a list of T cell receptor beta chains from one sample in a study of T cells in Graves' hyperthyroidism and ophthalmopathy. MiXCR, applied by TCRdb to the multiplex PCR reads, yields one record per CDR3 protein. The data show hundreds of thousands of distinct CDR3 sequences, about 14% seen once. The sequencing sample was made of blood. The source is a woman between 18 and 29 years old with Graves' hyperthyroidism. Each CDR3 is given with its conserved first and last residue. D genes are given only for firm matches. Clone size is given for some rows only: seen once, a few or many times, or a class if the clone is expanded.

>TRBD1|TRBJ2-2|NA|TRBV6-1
TGTGCCAGCACCAACTTCGCGGGACAGGAATACACCGGGGAGCGGTTTTTT
CASTNFAGQEYTGERFF
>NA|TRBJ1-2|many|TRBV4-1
TGCGCCAGCAGCCAAGGAACAGGGACCAACTATGGCTACACCTTC
CASSQGTGTNYGYTF
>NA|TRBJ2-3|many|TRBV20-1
TGCAGTGCGCGGACAGTCCCAGATACGCAGTATTTT
CSARTVPDTQYF
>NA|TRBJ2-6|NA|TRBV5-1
TGCGCCAGCAGCCCACCTGTAGATGGGGCCAACGTCCTGACTTTC
CASSPPVDGANVLTF
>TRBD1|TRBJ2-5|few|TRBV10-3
TGTGCCATCAGTGACCCGACAGGGAGAGTTCAGTACTTC
CAISDPTGRVQYF
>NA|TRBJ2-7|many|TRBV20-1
TGCAGTGCTAGTTGGGGACGGGCAATAGGAGGAGAGCAGTACTTC
CSASWGRAIGGEQYF
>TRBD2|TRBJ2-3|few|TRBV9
TGTGCCAGCAGCGGGACTAGCTATGGCACAGATACGCAGTATTTT
CASSGTSYGTDTQYF
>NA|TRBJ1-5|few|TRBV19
TGTGCCAGTAGTTCGCCGGGTAGCAATCAGCCCCAGCATTTT
CASSSPGSNQPQHF
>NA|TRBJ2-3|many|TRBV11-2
TGTGCCAGCAGCTTAGAGGGGTATGGCGGGATTAGCACAGATACGCAGTATTTT
CASSLEGYGGISTDTQYF
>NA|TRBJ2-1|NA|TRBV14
TGTGCCAGCAGCCAAGTGGGGGCCTTCGGTACCCCTCTTAGCGGGCTCAATGAGCAGTTCTTC
CASSQVGAFGTPLSGLNEQFF